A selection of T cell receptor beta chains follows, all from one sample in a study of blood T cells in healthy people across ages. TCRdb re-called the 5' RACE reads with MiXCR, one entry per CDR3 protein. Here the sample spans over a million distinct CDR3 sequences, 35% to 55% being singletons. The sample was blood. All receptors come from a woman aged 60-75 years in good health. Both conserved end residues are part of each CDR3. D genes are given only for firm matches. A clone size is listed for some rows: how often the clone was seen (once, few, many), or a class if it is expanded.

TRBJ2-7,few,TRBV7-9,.,TGTGCCAGCAGCATGAGTACCTACGAGCAGTACTTC,CASSMSTYEQYF
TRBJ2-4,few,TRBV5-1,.,TGCGCCAGCAGCTCGGAGCGGACCAAAAACATTCAGTACTTC,CASSSERTKNIQYF
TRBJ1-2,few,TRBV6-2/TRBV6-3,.,TGTGCCAGCAGTTACAGGCAGGGCCGGGATGGCTACACCTTC,CASSYRQGRDGYTF
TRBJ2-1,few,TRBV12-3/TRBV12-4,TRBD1,TGTGCCAGCAGCTTAGGGAACAGGGGACAGTTCTTC,CASSLGNRGQFF
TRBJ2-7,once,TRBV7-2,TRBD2,TGTGCCAGCAGCTCCGGACTAGGGAGTTTTGCTTCCGAGCAGTACTTC,CASSSGLGSFASEQYF
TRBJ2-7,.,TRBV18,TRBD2,TGTGCCAGCTCACCGCAGCGGGAGGGGATCTACGAGCAGTACTTC,CASSPQREGIYEQYF
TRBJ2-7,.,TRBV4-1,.,TGCGCCAGCAGCCCTAAAGGGGGGCAGGACCCCTACGAGCAGTACTTC,CASSPKGGQDPYEQYF
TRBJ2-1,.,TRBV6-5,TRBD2,TGTGCCAGCAGTTATAGCGGGAGAAGCAATGAGCAGTTCTTC,CASSYSGRSNEQFF
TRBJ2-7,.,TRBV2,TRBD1,TGTGCCAGCAGTGAAGCCGGACAGGGGACCGGGGAGCAGTACTTC,CASSEAGQGTGEQYF
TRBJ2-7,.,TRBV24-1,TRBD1,TGTGCCACCAGTGATCCGGGACAGGGTTACGAGCAGTACTTC,CATSDPGQGYEQYF
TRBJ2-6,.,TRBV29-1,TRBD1,TGCAGCGTTGAGGGACAGGGCTCTGGGGCCAACGTCCTGACTTTC,CSVEGQGSGANVLTF
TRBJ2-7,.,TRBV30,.,TGTGCCTGGAGTCTTTGGGACCGCGAGCAGTACTTC,CAWSLWDREQYF
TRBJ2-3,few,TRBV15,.,TGTGCCACCAGCCCCCACACAGATACGCAGTATTTT,CATSPHTDTQYF
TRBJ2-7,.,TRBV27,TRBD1,TGTGCCAGCAGTTTTTCCCGGCGGACTGGACAGGGGGGTTACGAGCAGTACTTC,CASSFSRRTGQGGYEQYF
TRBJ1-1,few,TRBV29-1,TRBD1,TGCAGCGTCGGACAGGGTGGTAGCACTGAAGCTTTCTTT,CSVGQGGSTEAFF
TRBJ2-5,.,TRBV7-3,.,TGTGCCAGCAGCTTAACTAGCGCGGGTCCGGAGACCCAGTACTTC,CASSLTSAGPETQYF
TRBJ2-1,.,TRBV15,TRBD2,TGTGCCACCAGGCTAGCGGGAGGTGACAATGAGCAGTTCTTC,CATRLAGGDNEQFF
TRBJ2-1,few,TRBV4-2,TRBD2,TGTGCCAGCAGCCAAGATCGCCCTAGCGGGGGGTACAATGAGCAGTTCTTC,CASSQDRPSGGYNEQFF
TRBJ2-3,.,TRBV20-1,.,TGCAGTGCTCCAGGCGTCGCCACAGATACGCAGTATTTT,CSAPGVATDTQYF
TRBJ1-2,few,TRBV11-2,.,TGTGCCAGCAGCCAGGCTTACTCTAACTATGGCTACACCTTC,CASSQAYSNYGYTF
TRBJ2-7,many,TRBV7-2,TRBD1,TGTGCCAGCAGTCGGGACAGGGCCTCCGAGCAGTACTTC,CASSRDRASEQYF
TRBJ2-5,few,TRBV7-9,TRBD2,TGTGCCAGCAGCCCTCGGACTAGCGGGAGAAATACGGAGACCCAGTACTTC,CASSPRTSGRNTETQYF